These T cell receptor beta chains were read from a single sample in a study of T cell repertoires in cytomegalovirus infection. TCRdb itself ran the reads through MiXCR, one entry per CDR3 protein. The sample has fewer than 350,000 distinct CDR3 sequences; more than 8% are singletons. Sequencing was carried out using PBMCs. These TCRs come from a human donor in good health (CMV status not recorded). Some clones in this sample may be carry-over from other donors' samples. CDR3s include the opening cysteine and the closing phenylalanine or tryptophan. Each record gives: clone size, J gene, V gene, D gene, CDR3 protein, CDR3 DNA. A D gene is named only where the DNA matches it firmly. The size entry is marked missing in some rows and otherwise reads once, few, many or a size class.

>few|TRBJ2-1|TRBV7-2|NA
CASSLGDAGKSSYNEQFF
TGTGCCAGCAGCTTAGGGGACGCGGGGAAGAGCTCCTACAATGAGCAGTTCTTC
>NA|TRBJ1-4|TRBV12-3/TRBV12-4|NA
CASSSRDTTNEKLFF
TGTGCCAGCAGTTCCCGGGACACAACTAATGAAAAACTGTTTTTT
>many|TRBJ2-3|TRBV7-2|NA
CASSLEAADTQYF
TGTGCCAGCAGCTTAGAAGCAGCAGATACGCAGTATTTT
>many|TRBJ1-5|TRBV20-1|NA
CSASRDIHQPQHF
TGCAGTGCTTCCCGGGACATCCATCAGCCCCAGCATTTT
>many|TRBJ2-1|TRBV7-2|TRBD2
CASSLAGSGKYNEQFF
TGTGCCAGCAGCTTAGCTGGTAGCGGGAAGTACAATGAGCAGTTCTTC
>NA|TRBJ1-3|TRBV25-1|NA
CASSERVSRGTIYF
TGTGCCAGCAGTGAACGGGTCTCCCGGGGCACCATATATTTT
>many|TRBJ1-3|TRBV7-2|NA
CASSFKETANTIYF
TGTGCCAGCAGCTTCAAAGAGACTGCAAACACCATATATTTT
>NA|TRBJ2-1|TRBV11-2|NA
CASSLEFGGHNLQFF
TGTGCCAGCAGCTTAGAATTCGGCGGGCACAACTTGCAGTTCTTC
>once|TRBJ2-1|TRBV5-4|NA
CASSAPRGYNEQFF
TGTGCCAGCAGCGCCCCGAGGGGCTACAATGAGCAGTTCTTC
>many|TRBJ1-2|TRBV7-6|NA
CASSLGRLSSYGYTF
TGTGCCAGCAGCTTAGGGCGACTGAGTTCCTATGGCTACACCTTC
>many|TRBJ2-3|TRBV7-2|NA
CASRTTRESGNTQYF
TGTGCCAGCAGAACTACCCGGGAGTCGGGGAATACGCAGTATTTT
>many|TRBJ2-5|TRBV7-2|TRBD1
CASSLHRGQETQYF
TGTGCCAGCAGCCTCCACAGGGGGCAAGAGACCCAGTACTTC
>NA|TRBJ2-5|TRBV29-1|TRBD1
CSVGQGRGLETQYF
TGCAGCGTAGGACAGGGCCGAGGTTTGGAGACCCAGTACTTC
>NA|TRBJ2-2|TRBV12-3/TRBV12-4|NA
CASSNGLLTGELFF
TGTGCCAGCAGTAACGGGCTTCTCACCGGGGAGCTGTTTTTT
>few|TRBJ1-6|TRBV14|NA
CASSLSGGVNNSPLHF
TGTGCCAGCAGCCTATCGGGGGGAGTGAATAATTCACCCCTCCACTTT
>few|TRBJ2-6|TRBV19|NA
CASSKIGTGANVLTF
TGTGCCAGTAGTAAGATAGGGACTGGGGCCAACGTCCTGACTTTC
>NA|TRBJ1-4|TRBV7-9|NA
CASSLEQSVTEKLFF
TGTGCCAGCAGCTTAGAACAGTCGGTCACTGAAAAACTGTTTTTT
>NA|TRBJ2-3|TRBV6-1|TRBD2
CASCLGLAVSYPSTDTQYF
TGTGCCAGTTGCCTGGGACTAGCGGTATCTTACCCTAGCACAGATACGCAGTATTTT
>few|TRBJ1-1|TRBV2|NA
CASSVAPRGTEAFF
TGTGCCAGCAGTGTGGCACCTAGGGGCACTGAAGCTTTCTTT
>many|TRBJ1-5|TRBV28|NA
CASSPPLGNQPQHF
TGTGCCAGCAGTCCCCCTCTGGGGAATCAGCCCCAGCATTTT
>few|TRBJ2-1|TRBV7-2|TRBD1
CASSLEGQGLHEQFF
TGTGCCAGCAGCTTAGAGGGACAGGGGCTCCATGAGCAGTTCTTC
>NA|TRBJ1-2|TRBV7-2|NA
CASSLGQYRAYYTF
TGTGCCAGCAGCTTAGGACAGTACAGGGCGTACTACACCTTC
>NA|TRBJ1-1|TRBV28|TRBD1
CASSLQGGQGEAFF
TGTGCCAGCAGTCTCCAGGGGGGGCAGGGTGAAGCTTTCTTT
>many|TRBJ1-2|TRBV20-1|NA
CSASGWGGYTF
TGCAGTGCTAGCGGTTGGGGTGGCTACACCTTC
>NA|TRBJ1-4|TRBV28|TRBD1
CASRSGGLSTNEKLFF
TGTGCCAGCAGGTCAGGGGGACTTTCAACTAATGAAAAACTGTTTTTT
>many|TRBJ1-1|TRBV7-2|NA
CASSLATGANTEAFF
TGTGCCAGCAGCTTAGCGACGGGAGCGAACACTGAAGCTTTCTTT
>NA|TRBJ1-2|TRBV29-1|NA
CSVEKGSNSGYTF
TGCAGCGTTGAAAAGGGATCAAACTCTGGCTACACCTTC
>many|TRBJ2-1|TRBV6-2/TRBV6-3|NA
CASSYSTRSFNNEQFF
TGTGCCAGCAGTTACTCGACTAGATCGTTTAACAATGAGCAGTTCTTC
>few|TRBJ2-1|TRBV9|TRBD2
CASSTRLAGWGNEQFF
TGTGCCAGCAGCACAAGACTAGCGGGATGGGGAAATGAGCAGTTCTTC
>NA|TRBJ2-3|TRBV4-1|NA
CASSHLRDSTDTQYF
TGCGCCAGCAGCCACCTCCGGGACAGCACAGATACGCAGTATTTT
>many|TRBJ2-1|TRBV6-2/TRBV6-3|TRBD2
CASSRDPHGAGSSYNEQFF
TGTGCCAGCAGCCGAGACCCCCACGGAGCGGGAAGCTCCTACAATGAGCAGTTCTTC
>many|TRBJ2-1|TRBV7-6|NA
CASSPGSYNEQFF
TGTGCCAGCAGCCCAGGAAGTTACAATGAGCAGTTCTTC
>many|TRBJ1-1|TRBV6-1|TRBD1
CASSPGQVMAEAFF
TGTGCCAGCAGTCCGGGACAGGTGATGGCTGAAGCTTTCTTT
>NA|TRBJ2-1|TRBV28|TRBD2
CASISSGSGGGEQFF
TGTGCCAGCATCTCTAGCGGGAGCGGAGGGGGTGAGCAGTTCTTC
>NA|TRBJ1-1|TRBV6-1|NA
CASSEAGVITEAFF
TGTGCCAGCAGTGAAGCTGGGGTAATCACTGAAGCTTTCTTT
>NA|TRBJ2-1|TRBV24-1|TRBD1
CATRTGDNEQFF
TGTGCCACTAGGACAGGAGACAATGAGCAGTTCTTC
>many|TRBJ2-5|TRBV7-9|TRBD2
CASSFPSGGDYTQETQYF
TGTGCCAGCAGCTTCCCTAGCGGGGGTGACTACACACAAGAGACCCAGTACTTC
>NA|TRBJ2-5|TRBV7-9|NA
CASSVTGTAQETQYF
TGTGCCAGCAGCGTCACCGGGACGGCACAAGAGACCCAGTACTTC
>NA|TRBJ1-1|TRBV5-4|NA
CASRDLRDTEAFF
TGTGCCAGTCGCGACCTTAGGGACACTGAAGCTTTCTTT
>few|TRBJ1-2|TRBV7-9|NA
CASSSRVETGWGPRNYGYTF
TGTGCCAGCAGCTCGAGGGTTGAGACTGGTTGGGGCCCGAGGAACTATGGCTACACCTTC
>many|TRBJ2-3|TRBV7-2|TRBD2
CASSRGGGGVDTQYF
TGTGCCAGCAGCCGGGGGGGCGGGGGGGTAGATACGCAGTATTTT
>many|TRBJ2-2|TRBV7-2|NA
CASSPVAGELFF
TGTGCCAGCAGCCCCGTCGCCGGGGAGCTGTTTTTT
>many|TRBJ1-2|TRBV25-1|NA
CASSAGLHGYTF
TGTGCCAGCAGCGCGGGGCTACATGGCTACACCTTC
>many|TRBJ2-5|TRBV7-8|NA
CASSYGWSQETQYF
TGTGCCAGCAGTTATGGATGGAGCCAAGAGACCCAGTACTTC
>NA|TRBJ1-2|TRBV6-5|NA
CASSYDNNYGYTF
TGTGCCAGCAGTTATGACAATAACTATGGCTACACCTTC
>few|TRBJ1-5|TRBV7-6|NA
CASSAEPGAQPQHF
TGTGCCAGCAGCGCTGAACCAGGGGCTCAGCCCCAGCATTTT
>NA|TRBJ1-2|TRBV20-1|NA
CSARDDRFLYGYTF
TGCAGTGCTAGAGATGACAGGTTCCTCTATGGCTACACCTTC
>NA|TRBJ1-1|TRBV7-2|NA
CASSQDLRRAEAFF
TGTGCCAGCAGCCAGGACCTCCGCCGGGCCGAAGCTTTCTTT
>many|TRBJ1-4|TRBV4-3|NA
CASSPTRDNEKLFF
TGCGCCAGCAGCCCGACAAGGGATAATGAAAAACTGTTTTTT